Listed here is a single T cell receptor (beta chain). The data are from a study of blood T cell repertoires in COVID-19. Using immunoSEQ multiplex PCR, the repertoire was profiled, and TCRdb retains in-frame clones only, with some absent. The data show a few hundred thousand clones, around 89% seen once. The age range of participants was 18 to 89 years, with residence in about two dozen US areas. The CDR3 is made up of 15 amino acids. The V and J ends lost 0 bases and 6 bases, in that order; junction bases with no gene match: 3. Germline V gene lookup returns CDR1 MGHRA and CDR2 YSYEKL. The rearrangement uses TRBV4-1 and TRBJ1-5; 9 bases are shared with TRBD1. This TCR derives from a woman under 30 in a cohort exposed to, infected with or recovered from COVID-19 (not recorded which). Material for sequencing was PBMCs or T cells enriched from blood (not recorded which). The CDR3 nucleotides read TGCGCCAGCAGCCAAGAAGGACAGGGGCCTCAGCCCCAGCATTTT. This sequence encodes CASSQEGQGPQPQHF.